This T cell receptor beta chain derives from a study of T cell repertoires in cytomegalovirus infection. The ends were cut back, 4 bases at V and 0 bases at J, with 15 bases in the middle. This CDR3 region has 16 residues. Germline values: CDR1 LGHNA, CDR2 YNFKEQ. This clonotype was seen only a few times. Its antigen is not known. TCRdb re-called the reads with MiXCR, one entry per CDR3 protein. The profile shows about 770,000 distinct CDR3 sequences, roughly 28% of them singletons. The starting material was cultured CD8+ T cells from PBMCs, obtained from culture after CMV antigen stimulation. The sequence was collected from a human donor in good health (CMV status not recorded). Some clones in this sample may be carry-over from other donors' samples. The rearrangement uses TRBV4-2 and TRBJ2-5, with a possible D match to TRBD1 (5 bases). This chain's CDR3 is CASSPRVGPYQETQYF. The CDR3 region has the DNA TGTGCCAGCAGCCCCAGGGTGGGGCCGTACCAAGAGACCCAGTACTTC.